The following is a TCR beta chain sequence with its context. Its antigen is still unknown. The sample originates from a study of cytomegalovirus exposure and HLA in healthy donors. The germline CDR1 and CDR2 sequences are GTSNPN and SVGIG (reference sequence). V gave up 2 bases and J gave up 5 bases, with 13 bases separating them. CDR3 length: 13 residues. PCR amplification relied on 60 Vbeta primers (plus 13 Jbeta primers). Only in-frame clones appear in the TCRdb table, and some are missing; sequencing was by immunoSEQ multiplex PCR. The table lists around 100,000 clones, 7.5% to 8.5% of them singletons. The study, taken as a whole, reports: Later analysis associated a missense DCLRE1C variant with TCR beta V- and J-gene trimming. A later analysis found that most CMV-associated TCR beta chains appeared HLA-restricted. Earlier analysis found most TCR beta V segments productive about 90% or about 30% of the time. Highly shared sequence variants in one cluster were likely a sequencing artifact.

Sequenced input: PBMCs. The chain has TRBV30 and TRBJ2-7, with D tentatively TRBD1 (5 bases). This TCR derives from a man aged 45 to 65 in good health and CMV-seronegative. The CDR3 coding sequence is TGTGCCTGGAGTCCCAGGGTAAAAGACGAGCAGTACTTC. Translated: CAWSPRVKDEQYF.